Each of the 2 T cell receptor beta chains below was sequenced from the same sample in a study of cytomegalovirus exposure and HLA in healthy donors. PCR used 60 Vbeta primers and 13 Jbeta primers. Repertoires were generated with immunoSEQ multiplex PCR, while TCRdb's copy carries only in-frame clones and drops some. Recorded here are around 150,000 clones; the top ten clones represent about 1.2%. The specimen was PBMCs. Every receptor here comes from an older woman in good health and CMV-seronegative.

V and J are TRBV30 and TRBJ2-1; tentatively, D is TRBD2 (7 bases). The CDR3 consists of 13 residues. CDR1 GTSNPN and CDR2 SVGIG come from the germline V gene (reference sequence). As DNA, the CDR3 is TGTGCTCTAGGGGGGGAGGTTACCAATGAGCAGTTCTTC. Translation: CALGGEVTNEQFF.

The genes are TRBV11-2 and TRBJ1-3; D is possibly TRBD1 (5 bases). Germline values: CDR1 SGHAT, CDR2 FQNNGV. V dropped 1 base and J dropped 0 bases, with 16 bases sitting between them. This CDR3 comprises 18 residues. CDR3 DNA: TGTGCCAGCAGCTTAGTAGTTGGCGACAGCTACTCTGGAAACACCATATATTTT. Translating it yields CASSLVVGDSYSGNTIYF.